The clone carrying this T cell receptor beta chain appeared many times. CDR1 SQVTM and CDR2 ANQGSEA come from the germline V gene. This CDR3 has 12 amino acids. V was trimmed by 3 bases and J by 0 bases, leaving 5 bases between them. The source of the sample is a study of T cells in Graves' hyperthyroidism and ophthalmopathy. Criteria for exclusion of patients were uncontrolled infection, other autoimmune disease, pregnancy or lactation. The diagnoses drew upon clinical symptoms, serum thyroxine and TRAb, thyroid ultrasound and orbital computed tomography. Amplified TCR beta CDR3 regions derived from RNA transcripts. The TCR CDR3 was amplified in a first-round RT-PCR using the HTBI primer set. TCRdb reprocessed the multiplex PCR reads with MiXCR, giving one entry per CDR3 protein. The sample records over 450,000 distinct CDR3 sequences, roughly 18% being singletons.

The sample taken for sequencing was blood. The chain recombines TRBV29-1 with TRBJ1-1, with D unclear. The TCR comes from a young woman with Graves' ophthalmopathy. In nucleotides, the CDR3 is TGCAGCGTTGAGTCCTTGAACACTGAAGCTTTCTTT. It codes for CSVESLNTEAFF. Using reference TRBV29-1 and TRBJ1-1 for the parts outside the CDR3, the full variable domain is SAVISQKPSRDICQRGTSLTIQCQVDSQVTMMFWYRQQPGQSLTLIATANQGSEATYESGFVIDKFPISRPNLTFSTLTVSNMSPEDSSIYLCSVESLNTEAFFGQGTRLTVV.